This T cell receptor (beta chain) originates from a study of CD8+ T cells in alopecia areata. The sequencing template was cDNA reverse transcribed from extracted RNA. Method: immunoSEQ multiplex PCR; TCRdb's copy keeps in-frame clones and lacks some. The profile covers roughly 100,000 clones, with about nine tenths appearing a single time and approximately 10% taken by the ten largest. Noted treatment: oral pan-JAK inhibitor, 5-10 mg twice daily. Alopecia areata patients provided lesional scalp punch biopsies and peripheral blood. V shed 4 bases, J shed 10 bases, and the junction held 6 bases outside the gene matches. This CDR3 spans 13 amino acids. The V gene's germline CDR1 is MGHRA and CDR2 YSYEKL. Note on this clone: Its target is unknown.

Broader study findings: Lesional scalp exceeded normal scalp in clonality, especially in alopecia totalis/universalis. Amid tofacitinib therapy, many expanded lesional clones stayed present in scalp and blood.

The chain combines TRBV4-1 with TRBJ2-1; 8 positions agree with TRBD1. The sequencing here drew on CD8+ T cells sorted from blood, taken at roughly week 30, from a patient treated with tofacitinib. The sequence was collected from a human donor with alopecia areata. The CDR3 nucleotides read TGCGCCAGCAGCCTCGGACAGGGTGGAGAGCAGTTCTTC. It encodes CASSLGQGGEQFF.